This T cell receptor beta chain was sequenced during a study of technical replicates of blood from a handful of donors. The repertoire was sequenced with immunoSEQ multiplex PCR; TCRdb's copy has only in-frame clones and lacks some. The sample holds some 74,000 clones; over 75% are singletons and the top ten take approximately 0.42%. The CDR3 extends over 19 amino acids. V shed 4 bases and J 0 bases; nucleotides not matched to a gene: 13. Germline V gene sequence: CDR1 SGHAT, CDR2 FQNNGV. The chain has TRBV11-2 and TRBJ2-1; TRBD2 aligns across 9 bases. The sequencing input was T cells isolated from PBMCs. The clonotype comes from a human donor in good health. The CDR3 DNA follows: TGTGCCAGCAGCTCTTTAGGACTAGCGCGCATCAGCTCCTACAATGAGCAGTTCTTC. It specifies CASSSLGLARISSYNEQFF.